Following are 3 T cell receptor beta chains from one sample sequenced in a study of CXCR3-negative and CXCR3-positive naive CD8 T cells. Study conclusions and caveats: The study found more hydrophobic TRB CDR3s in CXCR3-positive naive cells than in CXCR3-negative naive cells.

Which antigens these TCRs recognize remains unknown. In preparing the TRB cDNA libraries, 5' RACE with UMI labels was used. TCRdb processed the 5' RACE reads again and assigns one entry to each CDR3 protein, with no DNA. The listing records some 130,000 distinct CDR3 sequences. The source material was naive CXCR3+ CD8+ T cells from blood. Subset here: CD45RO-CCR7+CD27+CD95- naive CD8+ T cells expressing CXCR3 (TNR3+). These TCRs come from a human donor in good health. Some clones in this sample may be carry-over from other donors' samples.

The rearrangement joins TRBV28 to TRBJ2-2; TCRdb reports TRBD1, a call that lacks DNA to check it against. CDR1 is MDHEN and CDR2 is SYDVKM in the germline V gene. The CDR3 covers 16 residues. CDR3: CASSFSGTGDPGELFF.

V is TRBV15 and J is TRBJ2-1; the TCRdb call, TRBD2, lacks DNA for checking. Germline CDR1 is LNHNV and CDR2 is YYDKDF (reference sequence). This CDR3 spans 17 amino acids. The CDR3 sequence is CATSPEGTFSSYNEQFF.

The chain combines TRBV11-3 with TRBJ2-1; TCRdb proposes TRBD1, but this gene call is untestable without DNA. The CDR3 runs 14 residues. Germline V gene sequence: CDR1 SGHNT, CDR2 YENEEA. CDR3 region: CASSPRAGSNEQFF.